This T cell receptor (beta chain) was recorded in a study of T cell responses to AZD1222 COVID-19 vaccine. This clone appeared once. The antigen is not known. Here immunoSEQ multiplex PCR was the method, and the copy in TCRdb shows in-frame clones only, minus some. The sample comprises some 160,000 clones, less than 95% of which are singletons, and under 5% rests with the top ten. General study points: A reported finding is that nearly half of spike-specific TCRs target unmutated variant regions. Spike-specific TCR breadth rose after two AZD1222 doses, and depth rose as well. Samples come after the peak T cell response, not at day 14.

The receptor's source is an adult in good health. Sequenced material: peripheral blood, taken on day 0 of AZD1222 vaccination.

The CDR3 DNA follows: TGTGCCAGCAGCGGGCGACTAGATCCTGAGCAGTTCTTC. Its translation: CASSGRLDPEQFF. The chain links TRBV4-2 to TRBJ2-1; D perhaps matches TRBD2 (6 bases). Deletions cut 5 bases from V and 9 bases from J, with 14 bases between. The CDR3 length is 13 residues. Germline V gene data show CDR1 as LGHNA and CDR2 as YNFKEQ.